This T cell receptor (beta chain) is drawn from a study of Ad26.COV2.S vaccination and SARS-CoV-2 variants. Overall study: Ad26.COV2.S given intramuscularly, once or twice 56 days apart.

Documented treatment: 15 to 20 received Ad26.COV2.S at low or high dose, single or two shots; a few received placebo; per-sample allocation not given. Day 63 after the first injection of vaccine or placebo was the sampling time. CDR1 and CDR2 (germline): MNHEY, SVGEGT. The CDR3 consists of 15 residues. V was pared by 6 bases and J by 4 bases, with 10 bases of the junction left unmatched. The repertoire was sequenced with immunoSEQ multiplex PCR; TCRdb's copy has only in-frame clones and lacks some. The sample carries approximately 400,000 clones, about 85% recorded once. The sequencing here drew on peripheral blood, taken in a trial of Ad26.COV2.S vaccine versus placebo. The V gene is TRBV6-2 or TRBV6-3, the J gene TRBJ2-5, with 8 bases matching TRBD2. The sequence was collected from a person between 18 and 65 years old who received the Ad26.COV2.S COVID-19 vaccine or a placebo. CDR3 nucleotide sequence: TGTGCCAGCAGCCACGCACCGGGGGGGGTAGAGACCCAGTACTTC. It translates to CASSHAPGGVETQYF.